Below, 22 T cell receptor beta chains from the same sample are listed, as sequenced in a study of OX40 agonist ivuxolimab in advanced cancers. The data were produced by immunoSEQ multiplex PCR, yet TCRdb's version contains in-frame clones alone and is incomplete. Of tens of thousands of clones in the sample, under 90% are singletons; the top ten hold 5.5% to 7%. Sequencing was performed on CD4+ or CD8+ T cells sorted from blood, taken in a trial of the OX40 agonist ivuxolimab. The receptor source for this set is an adult with an advanced solid tumor such as melanoma, head and neck, liver or kidney cancer.

The chain combines TRBV29-1 with TRBJ2-1, with TRBD1 matching over 10 bases. Looked up from germline, CDR1 is SQVTM and CDR2 is ANQGSEA. The CDR3 totals 14 residues. J gave up 4 bases and V 3 bases, and 3 bases lay outside the gene matches. For the CDR3, the DNA is TGCAGCGTTGAGCGACAGGGGGCATACAATGAGCAGTTCTTC. It is translated as CSVERQGAYNEQFF.

The gene calls are TRBV27 and TRBJ2-6; D not resolved. The CDR3 runs to 14 residues. Per germline, CDR1 MNHEY and CDR2 SMNVEV (reference sequence). V was pared by 2 bases and J by 3 bases, with 5 bases between. The CDR3 protein is CASSLGVGANVLTF. The DNA for the CDR3 is TGTGCCAGCAGTTTAGGGGTTGGGGCCAACGTCCTGACTTTC.

The chain employs TRBV19 and TRBJ2-7, with TRBD2 matching over 16 bases. Germline CDR1 LNHDA, CDR2 SQIVND (reference sequence). The junction had 2 bases not matched to a gene; V was cut back by 6 bases and J by 6 bases. The CDR3 is 14 residues long. CDR3 bases: TGTGCCAGTAGGGGACTAGCGGGAGGGGCCGAGCAGTACTTC. This translates into CASRGLAGGAEQYF.

V and J are TRBV28 and TRBJ1-1; perhaps TRBD1 as D (6 bases). This CDR3 is 13 amino acids long. V was pared by 2 bases and J by 3 bases, with 7 bases between. CDR1 MDHEN and CDR2 SYDVKM come from the germline V gene. The DNA for the CDR3 is TGTGCCAGCAGTTTACCAGGGGACACTGAAGCTTTCTTT. As protein: CASSLPGDTEAFF.

The V gene is TRBV4-1, the J gene TRBJ1-4; D possibly corresponds to TRBD1 (5 bases). The germline CDR1 and CDR2 sequences are MGHRA and YSYEKL. The germline V and J ends were trimmed by 4 bases and 0 bases, with 18 bases remaining between them. The CDR3 sequence is 18 residues long. This CDR3 is CASSPITGRVPTNEKLFF. The DNA for the CDR3 is TGCGCCAGCAGCCCGATCACCGGCAGGGTTCCAACTAATGAAAAACTGTTTTTT.

Of note for this clone: At one boundary the junction diverges from the germline segment, which might be a read error. This chain uses TRBV6-5 with TRBJ2-5; D uncertain. The end of the DNA fits TRBJ2-7 better, so the J call may be wrong. This CDR3 has 13 residues. CDR1 is MNHEY, CDR2 SVGAGI, per germline. The CDR3 spells CASSDSNSYEQYF. CDR3 coding DNA: TGTGCCAGCAGTGACTCTAACTCCTACGAGCAGTACTTC.

V and J are TRBV9 and TRBJ2-5; possible D gene TRBD2, 7 bases. Trimming pared 3 bases from V and 3 bases from J, leaving 12 bases between. Germline V gives CDR1 SGDLS, CDR2 YYNGEE. This CDR3 comprises 14 residues. The CDR3 spells CASSAQGGKETQYF. The CDR3 nucleotides read TGTGCCAGCAGCGCACAGGGAGGGAAAGAGACCCAGTACTTC.

V gene TRBV29-1 combines with J gene TRBJ1-1; maybe TRBD1 (5 bases). Trimming removed 7 bases at V and 6 bases at J, with 21 bases between. The CDR3 runs 14 residues. The germline V gene encodes CDR1 SQVTM and CDR2 ANQGSEA. CDR3 sequence (DNA): TGCAGCGCGATTAGTTGGGTCGGGGACTCTGAAGCTTTCTTT. Encoded protein: CSAISWVGDSEAFF.

V and J are TRBV5-3 and TRBJ1-3, with no clear D. TRBV5-3 is placed among ORFs of uncertain function. With 1 base removed from V and 4 bases from J, the gap between germline ends came to 15 bases. The CDR3 spans 16 residues. The CDR3 region has the DNA TGTGCCAGAAGCTTGAGGGTTGGAGAGTCGGGAAACACCATATATTTT. Its translation: CARSLRVGESGNTIYF.

V is TRBV5-1 and J is TRBJ1-6, with TRBD1 matching 7 bases. This CDR3 is 16 amino acids long. After removal of 4 bases from V and 7 bases from J, the junction contained 11 bases not matched to a gene. Germline CDR1 SGHRS, CDR2 YFSETQ. The CDR3 region has the DNA TGCGCCAGCAGCAGGACTAGGACAGGTGAAAATTCACCCCTCCACTTT. This codes for CASSRTRTGENSPLHF.

The chain joins TRBV5-1 to TRBJ2-3; D possibly uses TRBD1 or TRBD2 (10 bases each). The CDR3 runs 24 residues. V dropped 0 bases and J dropped 5 bases, with 40 bases sitting between them. The germline V gene encodes CDR1 SGHRS and CDR2 YFSETQ. The CDR3 DNA reads TGCGCCAGCAGCTTGGCGAAGCACCGGGACAGGGGTGTCTCAAAGCGGGGGGGCCTAGATACGCAGTATTTT. Translating it yields CASSLAKHRDRGVSKRGGLDTQYF. Variable domain in full (rest from reference TRBV5-1 and TRBJ2-3): KAGVTQTPRYLIKTRGQQVTLSCSPISGHRSVSWYQQTPGQGLQFLFEYFSETQRNKGNFPGRFSGRQFSNSRSEMNVSTLELGDSALYLCASSLAKHRDRGVSKRGGLDTQYFGPGTRLTVL.

V gene TRBV27 combines with J gene TRBJ2-3; 10 positions match TRBD1. Germline V lookup: CDR1 MNHEY, CDR2 SMNVEV (reference sequence). Germline trimming cut 5 bases from V and 4 bases from J; bases unmatched to any gene: 6. CDR3 length: 15 residues. In DNA form, the CDR3 reads TGTGCCAGCAGTCCCTCCGGACAGGGGGCAGATACGCAGTATTTT. Translated, it gives CASSPSGQGADTQYF.

The genes are TRBV6-5 and TRBJ1-6, with D hard to call. The length of the CDR3 is 14 residues. Trimming cost V 7 bases and J 0 bases, with 7 bases left between them. CDR1 is MNHEY, CDR2 SVGAGI, per germline. Here the CDR3 DNA reads TGTGCCAGCATGGGGAGCTCCTATAATTCACCCCTCCACTTT. Protein product: CASMGSSYNSPLHF.

The CDR3 DNA is TGTGCCAGCAGCCCGTCCCCGGGGGACGAGCAGTACTTC. Translation: CASSPSPGDEQYF. The rearrangement uses TRBV9 and TRBJ2-7, with TRBD2 as a possible D gene (6 bases). This CDR3 contains 13 residues. V lost 4 bases and J 5 bases, leaving 13 bases between the germline ends. Germline V CDR1 and CDR2: SGDLS, YYNGEE.

The chain is built from TRBV25-1 and TRBJ2-3; D remains ambiguous. The CDR3 spans 14 residues. Trimming stripped 2 bases from V and 4 bases from J, with 10 bases between. Germline V gene sequence: CDR1 MGHDK, CDR2 SYGVNS. CDR3 sequence: CASSEEGISDTQYF. CDR3 DNA: TGTGCCAGCAGTGAAGAAGGTATTTCAGATACGCAGTATTTT.

The chain recombines TRBV11-2 with TRBJ1-1; the D is unclear. Looked up from germline, CDR1 is SGHAT and CDR2 is FQNNGV. The CDR3 is 15 amino acids. Trimming stripped 1 base from V and 3 bases from J, with 12 bases between. For the CDR3, the DNA is TGTGCCAGCAGCTTAGCCCCCTTGACGGACACTGAAGCTTTCTTT. Translation: CASSLAPLTDTEAFF.

The chain combines TRBV28 with TRBJ1-5; D not certain. The length of the CDR3 is 12 residues. The V gene's germline CDR1 is MDHEN and CDR2 SYDVKM. V was cut by 7 bases and J by 5 bases, with 9 bases left in between. CDR3 nucleotide sequence: TGTGCCAGCAAAGAAACCTATCAGCCCCAGCATTTT. Amino acid sequence: CASKETYQPQHF. The variable domain in full, completed from reference TRBV28 and TRBJ1-5, reads DVKVTQSSRYLVKRTGEKVFLECVQDMDHENMFWYRQDPGLGLRLIYFSYDVKMKEKGDIPEGYSVSREKKERFSLILESASTNQTSMYLCASKETYQPQHFGDGTRLSIL.

The V and J genes are TRBV6-6 and TRBJ1-1; D gene unclear. V lost 2 bases and J lost 4, with 8 bases in between. The germline CDR1 and CDR2 sequences are MNHNY and SVGAGI (reference sequence). The CDR3 is 13 amino acids. In nucleotides, the CDR3 is TGTGCCAGCAGTTACGCAGGAACCACTGAAGCTTTCTTT. This encodes CASSYAGTTEAFF.

The J gene is TRBJ2-1, the V gene TRBV6-5; 7 positions agree with TRBD1. CDR3 size: 15 residues. In germline, CDR1 is MNHEY, CDR2 SVGAGI. With V trimmed by 0 bases and J by 9 bases, 8 bases remained unmatched. Written as DNA, the CDR3 is TGTGCCAGCAGTTACTCGTCCAGGGGGTCCAGTGAGCAGTTCTTC. Its translation: CASSYSSRGSSEQFF.

The chain is built from TRBV7-2 and TRBJ1-1; 9 nucleotides align to TRBD1. CDR3 length: 15 amino acids. The germline V gene encodes CDR1 SGHTA and CDR2 FQGNSA. Trimming removed 5 bases from V and 11 bases from J; junction bases left unmatched: 15. The DNA of the CDR3 is TGTGCCAGCAGCAAAGCGCCGGGACAGGGCCCCTACGCTTTCTTT. Translating gives CASSKAPGQGPYAFF.

This rearrangement joins TRBV28 to TRBJ1-1; 8 nucleotides agree with TRBD1. The CDR3 totals 16 residues. Germline-derived CDR1 and CDR2 are MDHEN and SYDVKM. V gave up 1 base and J gave up 1 base; unmatched junction bases: 5. In DNA form, the CDR3 reads TGTGCCAGCAGTTTATTTCGGACAGGGAAGAACACTGAAGCTTTCTTT. Residues: CASSLFRTGKNTEAFF.

This clone was seen only a few times. The CDR3: CATSRLGLWQYF. The CDR3 nucleotides read TGTGCCACCAGCAGACTCGGACTCTGGCAGTATTTT. The chain recombines TRBV15 with TRBJ2-3, with D tentatively TRBD2 (5 bases). V was shortened by 2 bases and J by 11 bases, with 11 bases between the two germline ends. CDR1 is LNHNV, CDR2 YYDKDF, per germline (reference sequence). The CDR3 is made up of 12 amino acids.